The text below deals with one T cell receptor beta chain. Its antigen remains unidentified. The repertoire was sequenced with immunoSEQ multiplex PCR; TCRdb's copy has only in-frame clones and lacks some. Of tens of thousands of clones listed, about 95% are singletons. V dropped 0 bases and J dropped 9 bases, with 15 bases sitting between them. Germline loops: CDR1 MNHEY, CDR2 SMNVEV (reference sequence). The CDR3 has 14 residues. The source of the sample is a study of graft-versus-host responses after intestinal transplantation. Study in general: The study gave all recipients anti-thymocyte globulin induction, then tacrolimus and steroids for about three years.

Broader study findings: GvH clones appeared in recipient marrow, some first in ileum or blood.

V gene TRBV27 combines with J gene TRBJ2-7; D remains ambiguous. The receptor comes from a human donor who was the organ donor for an intestinal transplant. This sample comprised unstimulated CD4+ T cells sorted from spleen or lymph node cells, obtained before transplant. This CDR3 is CASSLSPLRLRQYF. CDR3 DNA sequence: TGTGCCAGCAGTTTATCCCCTTTACGTCTACGGCAGTACTTC.